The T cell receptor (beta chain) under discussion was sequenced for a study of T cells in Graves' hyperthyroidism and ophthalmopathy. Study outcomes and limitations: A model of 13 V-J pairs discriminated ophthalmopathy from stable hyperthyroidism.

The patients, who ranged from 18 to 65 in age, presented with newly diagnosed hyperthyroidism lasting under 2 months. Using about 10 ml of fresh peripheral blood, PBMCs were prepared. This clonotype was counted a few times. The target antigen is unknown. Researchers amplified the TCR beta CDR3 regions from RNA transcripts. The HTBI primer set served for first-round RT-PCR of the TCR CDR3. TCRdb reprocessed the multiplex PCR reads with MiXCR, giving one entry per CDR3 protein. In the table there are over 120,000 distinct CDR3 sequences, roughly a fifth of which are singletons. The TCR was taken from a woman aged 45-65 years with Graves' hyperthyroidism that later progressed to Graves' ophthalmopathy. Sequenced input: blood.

Here the CDR3 DNA reads TGTGCCAGCAGCCCTTCCCCAGGACTCAATCAGCCCCAGCATTTT. Translating gives CASSPSPGLNQPQHF. This chain connects TRBV7-2 to TRBJ1-5; D unresolved. V was pared by 5 bases and J by 3 bases, with 14 bases between. The CDR3 contains 15 residues. Looked up from germline, CDR1 is SGHTA and CDR2 is FQGNSA.